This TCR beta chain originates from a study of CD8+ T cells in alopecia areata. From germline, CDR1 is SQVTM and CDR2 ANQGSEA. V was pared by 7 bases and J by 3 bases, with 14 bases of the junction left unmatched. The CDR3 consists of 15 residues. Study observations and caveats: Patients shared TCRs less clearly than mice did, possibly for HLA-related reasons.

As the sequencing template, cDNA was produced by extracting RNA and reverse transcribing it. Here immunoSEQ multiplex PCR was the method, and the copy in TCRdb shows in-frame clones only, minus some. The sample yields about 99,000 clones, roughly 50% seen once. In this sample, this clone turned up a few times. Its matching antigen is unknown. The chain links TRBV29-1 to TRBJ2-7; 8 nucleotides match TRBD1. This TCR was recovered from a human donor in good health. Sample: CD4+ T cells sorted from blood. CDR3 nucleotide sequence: TGCAGCGCCATGACAGGGGATTCATGGAACTACGAGCAGTACTTC. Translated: CSAMTGDSWNYEQYF.